This paragraph covers one TCR beta chain sequence. Its antigen is not identified. From germline, CDR1 is GTSNPN and CDR2 SVGIG (reference sequence). Trimming took 0 bases from V and 4 from J, leaving 9 bases between them. There are 13 residues in the CDR3. The data were taken from a study of T cells after posttransplantation cyclophosphamide. TCRdb keeps only in-frame clones here, not all; method: immunoSEQ multiplex PCR. The sample contains about 47,000 clones, roughly 92% of which appear only once. Study findings and constraints: Later blood repertoires were often dominated by clones from the donor CD8+ memory compartment.

The receptor's source is a woman between 45 and 65 years old in good health and a related stem cell transplant donor. Material: PBMCs. This chain joins TRBV30 and TRBJ1-2, with D uncertain. The CDR3 spells CAWSVRHSYGYTF. The CDR3 nucleotides read TGTGCCTGGAGTGTACGCCACAGCTATGGCTACACCTTC.